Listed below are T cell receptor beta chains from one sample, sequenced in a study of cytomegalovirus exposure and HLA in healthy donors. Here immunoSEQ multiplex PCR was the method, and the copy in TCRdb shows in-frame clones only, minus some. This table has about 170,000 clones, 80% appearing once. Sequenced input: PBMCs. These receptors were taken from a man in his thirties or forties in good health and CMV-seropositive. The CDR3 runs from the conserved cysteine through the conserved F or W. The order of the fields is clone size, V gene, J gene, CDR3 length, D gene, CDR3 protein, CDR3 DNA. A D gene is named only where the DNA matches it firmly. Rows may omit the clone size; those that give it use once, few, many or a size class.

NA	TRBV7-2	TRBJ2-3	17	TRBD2	CASSSGLAGGPADTQYF	TGTGCCAGCAGCTCGGGACTAGCGGGAGGGCCCGCAGATACGCAGTATTTT
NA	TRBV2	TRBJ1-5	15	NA	CASSTQGHSNQPQHF	TGTGCCAGCAGTACCCAGGGACATAGCAATCAGCCCCAGCATTTT
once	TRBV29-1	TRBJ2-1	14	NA	CSVERRGAYNEQFF	TGCAGCGTTGAACGACGGGGGGCTTACAATGAGCAGTTCTTC
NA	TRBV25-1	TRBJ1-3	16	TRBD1	CASSHPTGGPGNTIYF	TGTGCCAGCAGTCACCCTACAGGGGGTCCTGGAAACACCATATATTTT
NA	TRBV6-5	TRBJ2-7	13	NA	CASSYTETYEQYF	TGTGCCAGCAGTTACACAGAGACCTACGAGCAGTACTTC
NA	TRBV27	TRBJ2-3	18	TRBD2	CASSFTPRLAGDGDTQYF	TGTGCCAGCAGTTTCACGCCAAGACTAGCGGGAGATGGAGATACGCAGTATTTT
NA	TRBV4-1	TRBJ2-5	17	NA	CASSHWANGGYQETQYF	TGCGCCAGCAGCCACTGGGCTAACGGAGGGTACCAAGAGACCCAGTACTTC
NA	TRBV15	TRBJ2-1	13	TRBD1	CATSADRGNEQFF	TGTGCCACCAGCGCCGACAGGGGCAATGAGCAGTTCTTC
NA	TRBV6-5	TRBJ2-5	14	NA	CASSWGVAQETQYF	TGTGCCAGCAGTTGGGGGGTAGCCCAAGAGACCCAGTACTTC
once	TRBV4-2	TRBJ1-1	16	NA	CASSQDGGQGYPEAFF	TGTGCCAGCAGCCAAGACGGAGGGCAGGGTTATCCTGAAGCTTTCTTT
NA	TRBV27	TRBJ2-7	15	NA	CASSLSGTGDYEQYF	TGTGCCAGCAGTTTATCAGGGACGGGGGACTACGAGCAGTACTTC
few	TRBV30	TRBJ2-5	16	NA	CAWSVKQGGLQETQYF	TGTGCCTGGAGTGTTAAACAGGGGGGGCTACAAGAGACCCAGTACTTC
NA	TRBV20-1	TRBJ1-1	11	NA	CSARDAVEAFF	TGCAGTGCTAGAGATGCGGTGGAAGCTTTCTTT
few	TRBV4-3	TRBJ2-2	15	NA	CASSQVPQSTGELFF	TGCGCCAGCAGCCAAGTTCCACAGAGCACCGGGGAGCTGTTTTTT
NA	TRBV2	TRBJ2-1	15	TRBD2	CASSERSLAAYEQFF	TGTGCCAGCAGTGAAAGGTCTCTAGCGGCCTATGAGCAGTTCTTC
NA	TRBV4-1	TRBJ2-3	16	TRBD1	CASSHVGRGPGDTQYF	TGCGCCAGCAGCCATGTTGGCAGGGGGCCCGGAGATACGCAGTATTTT
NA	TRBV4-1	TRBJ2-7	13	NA	CASSQQRDNEQYF	TGCGCCAGCAGCCAACAACGGGACAACGAGCAGTACTTC
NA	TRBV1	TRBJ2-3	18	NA	CTSSLGLAGGPKTDTQYF	TGCACCAGCAGCCTGGGACTAGCGGGAGGGCCTAAAACAGATACGCAGTATTTT
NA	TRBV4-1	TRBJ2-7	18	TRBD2	CASSQAGLAGGGPYEQYF	TGCGCCAGCAGCCAAGCGGGACTAGCGGGAGGGGGACCCTACGAGCAGTACTTC
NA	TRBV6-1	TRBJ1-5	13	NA	CASSDQGNQPQHF	TGTGCCAGCAGTGATCAGGGTAATCAGCCCCAGCATTTT
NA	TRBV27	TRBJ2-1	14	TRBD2	CASSLLGEGNEQFF	TGTGCCAGCAGTTTATTGGGGGAGGGCAATGAGCAGTTCTTC
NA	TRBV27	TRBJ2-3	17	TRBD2	CASSWGTSGSNKDTQYF	TGTGCCAGCAGTTGGGGGACTAGCGGGAGTAACAAAGATACGCAGTATTTT
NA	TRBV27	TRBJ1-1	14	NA	CASSLKGMNTEAFF	TGTGCCAGCAGTTTAAAGGGGATGAACACTGAAGCTTTCTTT
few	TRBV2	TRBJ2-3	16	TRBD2	CASKKTTSGVTDTQYF	TGTGCCAGCAAGAAAACGACTAGCGGGGTGACAGATACGCAGTATTTT
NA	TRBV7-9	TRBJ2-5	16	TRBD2	CASSSPGTRSWETQYF	TGTGCCAGCAGCTCCCCCGGGACTAGATCTTGGGAGACCCAGTACTTC
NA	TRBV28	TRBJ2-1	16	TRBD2	CASSLLAGGPMDEQFF	TGTGCCAGCAGTTTATTAGCGGGAGGGCCTATGGATGAGCAGTTCTTC
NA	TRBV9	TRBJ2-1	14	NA	CASSPSSPDNEQFF	TGTGCCAGCAGCCCCTCCTCCCCGGACAATGAGCAGTTCTTC
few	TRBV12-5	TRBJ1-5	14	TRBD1	CASGTGQGAQPQHF	TGTGCTAGTGGTACGGGACAGGGGGCTCAGCCCCAGCATTTT
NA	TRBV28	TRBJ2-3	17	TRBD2	CASSFEGLARSTDTQYF	TGTGCCAGCAGTTTCGAGGGACTAGCACGGAGCACAGATACGCAGTATTTT
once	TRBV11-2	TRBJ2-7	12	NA	CASRRRAYEQYF	TGTGCCAGCAGGAGGAGGGCGTACGAGCAGTACTTC
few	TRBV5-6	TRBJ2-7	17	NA	CASSGAGGPSTSYEQYF	TGTGCCAGCAGCGGCGCCGGGGGTCCTTCAACCTCATACGAGCAGTACTTC
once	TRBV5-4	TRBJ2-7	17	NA	CASTERPRRGGSYEQYF	TGTGCCAGCACAGAGCGGCCGCGCAGGGGCGGCTCATACGAGCAGTACTTC
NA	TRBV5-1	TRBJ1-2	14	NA	CASANVADNYGYTF	TGCGCCAGCGCCAACGTAGCCGACAACTATGGCTACACCTTC
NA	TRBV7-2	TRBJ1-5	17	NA	CASSSEAQGWGNQPQHF	TGTGCCAGCAGCTCTGAAGCCCAGGGTTGGGGCAATCAGCCCCAGCATTTT
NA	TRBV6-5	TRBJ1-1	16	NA	CASSYGGSQATTEAFF	TGTGCCAGCAGTTACGGAGGGAGTCAGGCGACCACTGAAGCTTTCTTT
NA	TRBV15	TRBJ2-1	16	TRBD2	CATSSLLSGSTNEQFF	TGTGCCACCAGCTCCCTCCTTAGCGGGAGTACCAATGAGCAGTTCTTC
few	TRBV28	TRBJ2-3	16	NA	CASSLNLEGATDTQYF	TGTGCCAGCAGTTTAAATTTGGAGGGAGCTACTGATACGCAGTATTTT
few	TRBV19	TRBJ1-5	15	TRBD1	CASSIGTGGGSAQHF	TGTGCCAGTAGTATCGGGACAGGGGGTGGTTCGGCCCAGCATTTT
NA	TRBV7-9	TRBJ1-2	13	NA	CASSPDGIIRYTF	TGTGCCAGCAGCCCGGACGGGATTATACGCTACACCTTC
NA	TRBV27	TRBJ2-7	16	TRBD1	CASSLSVTGALYEQYF	TGTGCCAGCAGTTTAAGTGTGACAGGGGCCCTATACGAGCAGTACTTC
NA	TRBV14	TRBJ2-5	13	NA	CASSQVTGETQYF	TGTGCCAGCAGCCAGGTGACGGGGGAGACCCAGTACTTC
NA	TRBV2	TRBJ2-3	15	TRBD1	CASSGGTGGTDTQYF	TGTGCCAGCAGTGGGGGGACAGGGGGCACAGATACGCAGTATTTT
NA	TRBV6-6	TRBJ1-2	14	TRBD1	CASSETGEDYGYTF	TGTGCCAGCAGCGAAACAGGGGAAGACTATGGCTACACCTTC
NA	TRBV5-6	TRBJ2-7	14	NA	CASSLAGSFNEQYF	TGTGCCAGCAGCTTGGCGGGGAGCTTCAACGAGCAGTACTTC
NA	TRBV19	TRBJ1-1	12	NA	CASSGEHTEAFF	TGTGCCAGTTCAGGGGAGCACACTGAAGCTTTCTTT
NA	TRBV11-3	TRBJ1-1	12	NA	CASRRQSTEAFF	TGTGCCAGCAGGCGACAGAGCACTGAAGCTTTCTTT
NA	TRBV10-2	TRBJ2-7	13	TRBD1	CATQPGQTYEQYF	TGCGCCACCCAACCGGGACAGACCTACGAGCAGTACTTC
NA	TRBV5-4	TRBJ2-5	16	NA	CASSFGGGVVRETQYF	TGTGCCAGCAGCTTCGGCGGAGGGGTTGTGCGAGAGACCCAGTACTTC
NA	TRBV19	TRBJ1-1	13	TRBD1	CASSPRTGDEAFF	TGTGCCAGTAGTCCGAGGACAGGGGATGAAGCTTTCTTT
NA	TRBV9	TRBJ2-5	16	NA	CASSVAPGLGPETQYF	TGTGCCAGCAGCGTAGCCCCCGGGTTGGGGCCGGAGACCCAGTACTTC
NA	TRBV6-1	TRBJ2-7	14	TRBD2	CASTRSGSSYEQYF	TGTGCCAGCACGAGGAGCGGGAGCTCCTACGAGCAGTACTTC
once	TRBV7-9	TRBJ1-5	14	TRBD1	CASSMDRGRQPQHF	TGTGCCAGCAGCATGGACAGGGGGCGTCAGCCCCAGCATTTT
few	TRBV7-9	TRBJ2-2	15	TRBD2	CANGPGGEHTGELFF	TGTGCCAACGGACCGGGGGGGGAACACACCGGGGAGCTGTTTTTT
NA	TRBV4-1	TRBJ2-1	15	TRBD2	CASGQTSGRGNEQFF	TGCGCCAGCGGACAGACTAGCGGGAGAGGGAATGAGCAGTTCTTC